This T cell receptor (beta chain) was sequenced during a study of blood T cell repertoires in COVID-19. Unmatched junction bases numbered 1, after V lost 2 bases and J lost 7 bases. Germline CDR1 is SGHTA and CDR2 is FQGNSA. The CDR3 is made up of 13 amino acids. Using immunoSEQ multiplex PCR, the repertoire was profiled, and TCRdb retains in-frame clones only, with some absent. The sample records about 130,000 clones, approximately 83% being singletons. This clone was seen only once. Input material: peripheral blood. The chain combines TRBV7-2 with TRBJ1-4, with 7 positions matching TRBD1. The source is a man aged 40-50 years with active or convalescent COVID-19. The CDR3 sequence is CASSLNRGEKLFF. CDR3 coding DNA: TGTGCCAGCAGCTTAAACAGGGGTGAAAAACTGTTTTTT.